A selection of T cell receptor beta chains follows, all from one sample in a study of graft-versus-host responses after intestinal transplantation. These receptors have no identified antigens. Here immunoSEQ multiplex PCR was the method, and the copy in TCRdb shows in-frame clones only, minus some. Seen here are around 110,000 clones, 87% observed once, and the top ten hold around 0.73%. This material consisted of unstimulated CD4+ T cells sorted from spleen or lymph node cells, taken before transplant. These receptors all come from a human donor who was the organ donor for an intestinal transplant. The CDR3 runs from the conserved cysteine through the conserved F or W. Fields, in order: D gene, J gene, clone size, V gene, CDR3 length, CDR3 protein, CDR3 DNA. A D gene is named only where the DNA matches it firmly. Where a row states a size, it is once, few, many or the class of an expanded clone; other rows omit it.

NA TRBJ2-1 NA TRBV4-1 19 CASSQDPRWIVVSYNEQFF TGCGCCAGCAGCCAAGACCCCAGGTGGATAGTCGTCTCCTACAATGAGCAGTTCTTC
NA TRBJ2-1 NA TRBV19 17 CASSIFFDPSSYNEQFF TGTGCCAGTAGTATTTTCTTCGATCCAAGCTCCTACAATGAGCAGTTCTTC
NA TRBJ2-5 NA TRBV7-2 13 CASSLQGRETQYF TGTGCCAGCAGCTTACAGGGACGGGAGACCCAGTACTTC
NA TRBJ2-7 once TRBV30 18 CAWSKTRGSLDTGWEQYF TGTGCCTGGAGTAAGACTAGGGGCTCTTTAGATACCGGTTGGGAGCAGTACTTC
NA TRBJ2-4 NA TRBV2 15 CASSVSSLAKNIQYF TGTGCCAGCAGTGTTAGCAGCTTAGCCAAAAACATTCAGTACTTC
NA TRBJ1-1 NA TRBV5-1 13 CASSLSGKTEAFF TGCGCCAGCAGCTTGTCAGGGAAGACTGAAGCTTTCTTT
NA TRBJ2-3 NA TRBV11-2 15 CASIEGELRTDTQYF TGTGCCAGCATCGAGGGGGAGCTCCGCACAGATACGCAGTATTTT
TRBD1 TRBJ1-2 NA TRBV9 14 CASSGDRGKRGYTF TGTGCCAGCAGCGGAGACAGGGGGAAGAGAGGCTACACCTTC
NA TRBJ2-7 NA TRBV5-1 15 CASSGRAGHTYEQYF TGCGCCAGCAGCGGTAGAGCGGGACACACCTACGAGCAGTACTTC
NA TRBJ2-3 once TRBV7-3 15 CASSLLYPATDTQYF TGTGCCAGCAGCTTATTGTATCCTGCCACAGATACGCAGTATTTT
NA TRBJ1-1 few TRBV5-1 13 CASSLGVNTEAFF TGCGCCAGCAGCTTGGGGGTGAACACTGAAGCTTTCTTT
NA TRBJ2-7 NA TRBV6-5 16 CASSYFSAIGAYEQYF TGTGCCAGCAGTTACTTCAGTGCGATCGGAGCCTACGAGCAGTACTTC
NA TRBJ2-5 NA TRBV6-1 12 CASSGDPDKQYF TGTGCCAGCAGTGGGGACCCGGACAAGCAGTACTTC
TRBD1 TRBJ2-7 NA TRBV7-9 17 CASSLEGPGQGAYEQYF TGTGCCAGCAGCTTAGAAGGGCCGGGACAGGGGGCTTACGAGCAGTACTTC
TRBD2 TRBJ2-1 NA TRBV11-2 16 CASSLGPSGGVNEQFF TGTGCCAGCAGCTTAGGGCCTAGCGGGGGGGTGAATGAGCAGTTCTTC
NA TRBJ1-3 few TRBV7-9 17 CASSLNQPGRAGNTIYF TGTGCCAGCAGCTTGAACCAACCCGGGAGGGCCGGAAACACCATATATTTT
NA TRBJ1-2 NA TRBV10-3 12 CAISGTRQGYTF TGTGCCATATCCGGGACAAGGCAGGGCTACACCTTC
TRBD2 TRBJ2-3 NA TRBV11-2 15 CASSSGGLATDTQYF TGTGCCAGCAGCTCAGGAGGACTAGCTACAGATACGCAGTATTTT
NA TRBJ1-5 once TRBV19 16 CASRPLTGRFNQPQHF TGTGCCAGTAGGCCCCTGACAGGCAGATTCAATCAGCCCCAGCATTTT
NA TRBJ1-5 once TRBV2 14 CASSEVSQRQPQHF TGTGCCAGCAGTGAAGTTTCACAGAGACAGCCCCAGCATTTT
TRBD1 TRBJ2-7 NA TRBV27 14 CASSQQGSVGEQYF TGTGCCAGCAGTCAACAGGGGTCTGTCGGCGAGCAGTACTTC
NA TRBJ2-5 NA TRBV5-1 15 CASSLVGQIQETQYF TGCGCCAGCAGCTTGGTTGGACAAATACAAGAGACCCAGTACTTC
TRBD1 TRBJ1-1 once TRBV5-6 15 CASSTPGTGNTEAFF TGTGCCAGCAGCACGCCCGGGACAGGGAACACTGAAGCTTTCTTT
NA TRBJ2-3 NA TRBV2 14 CASSVVGFTDTQYF TGTGCCAGCAGTGTTGTGGGCTTCACAGATACGCAGTATTTT
NA TRBJ1-2 few TRBV20-1 10 CSARNGGYTF TGCAGTGCTAGAAACGGGGGCTACACCTTC
NA TRBJ1-4 NA TRBV10-1 15 CASSEIWDMNEKLFF TGCGCCAGCAGTGAAATATGGGACATGAATGAAAAACTGTTTTTT
NA TRBJ1-1 NA TRBV5-6 15 CASSSSPRGGTEAFF TGTGCCAGCAGTTCGAGTCCCCGAGGCGGCACTGAAGCTTTCTTT
TRBD1 TRBJ1-1 NA TRBV28 15 CASSSAGTVNTEAFF TGTGCCAGCAGTTCGGCAGGGACAGTGAACACTGAAGCTTTCTTT
TRBD1 TRBJ1-5 NA TRBV18 15 CASSPGQGVGQPQHF TGTGCCAGCTCACCAGGACAGGGTGTAGGTCAGCCCCAGCATTTT
NA TRBJ2-7 NA TRBV9 14 CASSVDSGPYEQYF TGTGCCAGCAGCGTAGATAGCGGACCCTACGAGCAGTACTTC
NA TRBJ1-3 NA TRBV19 14 CATRQVSSGNTIYF TGTGCCACCAGACAGGTTTCTTCTGGAAACACCATATATTTT
NA TRBJ2-2 NA TRBV11-3 16 CASSLGGTRDTGELLF TGTGCCAGCAGCTTAGGCGGGACCAGAGACACCGGGGAGCTGCTTTTT
NA TRBJ2-5 NA TRBV7-2 15 CASSLTRGFQETQYF TGTGCCAGCAGCTTAACTAGGGGGTTTCAAGAGACCCAGTACTTC